The clone carrying this T cell receptor (beta chain) was counted many times. The antigen is undetermined. The same CDR3 also results from other DNA sequences found in this sample. The germline gives CDR1 SGHNT, CDR2 YYREEE (reference sequence). Trimming cost V 5 bases and J 3 bases; bases outside gene matches: 7. This CDR3 spans 15 amino acids. This sample stems from a study of shared clonotypes between healthy human individuals. Study background: CD4 naive and memory got three plates each, CD8 naive two, CD8 memory one.

Study outcomes and limitations: Rarefaction indicated that sorted-subset sequencing remained incomplete although depth was large.

Libraries were prepared by immunoSEQ multiplex PCR; TCRdb keeps only in-frame clonotypes and omits some of them. The sample holds approximately 340,000 clones, under 80% seen once. The study drew its donors from healthy HIV-negative adults without recent acute infections or vaccinations. Splitting of CD4+ cells produced CD45RA+ naive and CD45RA-negative memory subsets. Sequenced: memory CD4+ T cells sorted from blood. Subset indicated: CD45RA-negative fraction. This receptor was taken from a young man in good health. The chain combines TRBV5-4 with TRBJ2-7, with TRBD2 matching 11 bases. The CDR3 bases are TGTGCCAGCAGTTCTGGGACTAGCGGAAACTACGAGCAGTACTTC. It translates to CASSSGTSGNYEQYF. Using reference TRBV5-4 and TRBJ2-7 for the parts outside the CDR3, the full variable domain is ETGVTQSPTHLIKTRGQQVTLRCSSQSGHNTVSWYQQALGQGPQFIFQYYREEENGRGNFPPRFSGLQFPNYSSELNVNALELDDSALYLCASSSGTSGNYEQYFGPGTRLTVT.